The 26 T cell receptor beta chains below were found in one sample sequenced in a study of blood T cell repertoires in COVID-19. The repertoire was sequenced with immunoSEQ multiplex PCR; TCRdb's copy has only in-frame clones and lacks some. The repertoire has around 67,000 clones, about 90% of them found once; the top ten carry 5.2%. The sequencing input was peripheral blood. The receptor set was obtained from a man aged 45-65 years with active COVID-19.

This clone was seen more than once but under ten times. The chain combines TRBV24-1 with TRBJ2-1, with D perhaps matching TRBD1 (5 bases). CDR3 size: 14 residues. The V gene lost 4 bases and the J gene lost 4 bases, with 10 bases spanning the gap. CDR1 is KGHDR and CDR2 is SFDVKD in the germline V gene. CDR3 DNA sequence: TGTGCCACCAGTGACAGGACAAGATACAATGAGCAGTTCTTC. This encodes CATSDRTRYNEQFF.

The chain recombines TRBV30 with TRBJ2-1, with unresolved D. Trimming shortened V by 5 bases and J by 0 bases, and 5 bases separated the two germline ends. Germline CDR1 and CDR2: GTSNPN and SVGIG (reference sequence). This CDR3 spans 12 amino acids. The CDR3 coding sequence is TGTGCCTGGGGATACTCCTACAATGAGCAGTTCTTC. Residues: CAWGYSYNEQFF. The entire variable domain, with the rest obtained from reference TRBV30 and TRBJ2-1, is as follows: SQTIHQWPATLVQPVGSPLSLECTVEGTSNPNLYWYRQAAGRGLQLLFYSVGIGQISSEVPQNLSASRPQDRQFILSSKKLLLSDSGFYLCAWGYSYNEQFFGPGTRLTVL.

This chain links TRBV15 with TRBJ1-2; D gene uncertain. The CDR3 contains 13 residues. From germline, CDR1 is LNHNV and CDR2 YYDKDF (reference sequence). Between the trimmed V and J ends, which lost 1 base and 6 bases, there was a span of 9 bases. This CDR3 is CATSRGAGDGYTF. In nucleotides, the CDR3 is TGTGCCACCAGCAGAGGGGCCGGGGATGGCTACACCTTC. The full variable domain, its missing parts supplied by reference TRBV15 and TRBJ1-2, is DAMVIQNPRYQVTQFGKPVTLSCSQTLNHNVMYWYQQKSSQAPKLLFHYYDKDFNNEADTPDNFQSRRPNTSFCFLDIRSPGLGDTAMYLCATSRGAGDGYTFGSGTRLTVV.

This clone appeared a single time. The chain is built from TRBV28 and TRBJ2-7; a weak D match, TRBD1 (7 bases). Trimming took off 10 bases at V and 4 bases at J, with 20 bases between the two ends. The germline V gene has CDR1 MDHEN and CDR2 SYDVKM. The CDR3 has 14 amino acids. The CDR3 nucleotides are TGTGCCACCGCGAGGGCAGGGGGGATGTACGAGCAGTACTTC. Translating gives CATARAGGMYEQYF.

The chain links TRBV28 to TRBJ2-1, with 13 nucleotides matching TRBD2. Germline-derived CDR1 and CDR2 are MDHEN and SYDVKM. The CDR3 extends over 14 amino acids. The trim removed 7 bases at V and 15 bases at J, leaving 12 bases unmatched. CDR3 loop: CASTPTGTSGIPFF. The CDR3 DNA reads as TGTGCCAGCACCCCGACTGGGACTAGCGGGATACCGTTCTTC.

The CDR3 region has the DNA TGTGCCAGCAGTTTAACAGTTCACTACAATGAGCAGTTCTTC. This sequence encodes CASSLTVHYNEQFF. The chain joins TRBV27 to TRBJ2-1; D gene uncertain. Germline CDR1 reads MNHEY; CDR2 reads SMNVEV (reference sequence). CDR3 size: 14 residues. V was trimmed by 2 bases and J by 3 bases, leaving 8 bases between them.

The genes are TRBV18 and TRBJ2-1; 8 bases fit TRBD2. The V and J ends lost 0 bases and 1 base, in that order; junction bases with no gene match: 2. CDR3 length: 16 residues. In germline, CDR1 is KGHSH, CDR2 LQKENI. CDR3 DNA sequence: TGTGCCAGCTCACCACCACTAGCGGTTTCCTACAATGAGCAGTTCTTC. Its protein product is CASSPPLAVSYNEQFF.

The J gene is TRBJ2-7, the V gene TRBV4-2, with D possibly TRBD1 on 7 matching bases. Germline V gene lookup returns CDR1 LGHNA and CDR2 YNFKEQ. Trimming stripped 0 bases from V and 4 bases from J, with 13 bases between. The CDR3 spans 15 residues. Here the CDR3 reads CASSQERGTVYEQYF. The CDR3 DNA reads TGTGCCAGCAGCCAAGAACGGGGGACAGTTTACGAGCAGTACTTC.

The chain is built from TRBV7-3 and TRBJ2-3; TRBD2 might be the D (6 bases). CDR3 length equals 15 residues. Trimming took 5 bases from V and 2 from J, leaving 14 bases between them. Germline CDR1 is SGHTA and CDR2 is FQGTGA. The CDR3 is CASSPTSGVTDTQYF. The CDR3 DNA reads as TGTGCCAGCAGCCCCACCTCGGGGGTCACAGATACGCAGTATTTT.

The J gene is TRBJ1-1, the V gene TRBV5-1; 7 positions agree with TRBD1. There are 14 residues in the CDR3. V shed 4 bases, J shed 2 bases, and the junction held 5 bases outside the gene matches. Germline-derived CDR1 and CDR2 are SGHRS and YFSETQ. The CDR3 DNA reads TGCGCCAGCAGCCCGAGGACAGGAAACACTGAAGCTTTCTTT. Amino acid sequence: CASSPRTGNTEAFF.

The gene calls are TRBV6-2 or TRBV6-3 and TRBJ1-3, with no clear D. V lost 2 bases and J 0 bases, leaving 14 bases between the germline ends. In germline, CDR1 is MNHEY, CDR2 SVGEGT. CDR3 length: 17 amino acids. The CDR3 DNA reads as TGTGCCAGCAGTTACCTGCAGCGGCCTAACTCTGGAAACACCATATATTTT. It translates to CASSYLQRPNSGNTIYF.

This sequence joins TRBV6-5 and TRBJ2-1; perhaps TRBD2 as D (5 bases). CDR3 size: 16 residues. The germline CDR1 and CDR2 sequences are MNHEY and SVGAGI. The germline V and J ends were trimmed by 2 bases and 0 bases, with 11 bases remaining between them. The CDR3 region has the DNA TGTGCCAGCAGTTACAAAGCGGCGAGCTCCTACAATGAGCAGTTCTTC. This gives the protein CASSYKAASSYNEQFF.

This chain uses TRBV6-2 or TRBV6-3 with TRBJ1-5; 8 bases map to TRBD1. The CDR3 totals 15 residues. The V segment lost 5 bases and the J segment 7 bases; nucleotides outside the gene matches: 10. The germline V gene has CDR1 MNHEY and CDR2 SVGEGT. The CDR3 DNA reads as TGTGCCAGCAGTAACACAGGGGGGCGAGGGCAGCCCCAGCATTTT. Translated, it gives CASSNTGGRGQPQHF.

DNA for the CDR3: TGTGCCAGCAGTTCTCTACAGGGGACTGGAAACACCATATATTTT. It codes for CASSSLQGTGNTIYF. The V and J genes are TRBV6-5 and TRBJ1-3, with 7 positions matching TRBD1. V shed 4 bases, J shed 2 bases, and the junction held 5 bases outside the gene matches. CDR3 length: 15 amino acids. CDR1 and CDR2 (germline): MNHEY, SVGAGI.

The CDR3 sequence: CASLRAGGTYGYTF. The CDR3 coding sequence is TGTGCCAGCCTCCGGGCGGGGGGGACCTATGGCTACACCTTC. The rearrangement joins TRBV6-5 to TRBJ1-2, with D possibly TRBD1 on 5 matching bases. The CDR3 loop spans 14 amino acids. Germline-derived CDR1 and CDR2 are MNHEY and SVGAGI. Trimming pared 8 bases from V and 4 bases from J, leaving 17 bases between.

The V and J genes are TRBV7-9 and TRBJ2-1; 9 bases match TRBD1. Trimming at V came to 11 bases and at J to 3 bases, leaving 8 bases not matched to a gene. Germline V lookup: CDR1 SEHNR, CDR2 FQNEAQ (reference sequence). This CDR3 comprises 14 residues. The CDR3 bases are TGTGCCGGGAGGAGGGACAGGGACTACAATGAGCAGTTCTTC. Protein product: CAGRRDRDYNEQFF.

In nucleotides, the CDR3 is TGTGCCAGCAGCTTAGGGCCGGGACTAGGATCCCACAATGAGCAGTTCTTC. Residues: CASSLGPGLGSHNEQFF. The rearrangement joins TRBV7-6 to TRBJ2-1; 8 bases fit TRBD2. Per germline, CDR1 SGHVS and CDR2 FNYEAQ. V lost 1 base, J lost 5 bases, and 10 bases stayed unmatched. The CDR3 spans 17 residues. The complete variable domain, with remaining parts taken from reference TRBV7-6 and TRBJ2-1, reads GAGVSQSPRYKVTKRGQDVALRCDPISGHVSLYWYRQALGQGPEFLTYFNYEAQQDKSGLPNDRFSAERPEGSISTLTIQRTEQRDSAMYRCASSLGPGLGSHNEQFFGPGTRLTVL.

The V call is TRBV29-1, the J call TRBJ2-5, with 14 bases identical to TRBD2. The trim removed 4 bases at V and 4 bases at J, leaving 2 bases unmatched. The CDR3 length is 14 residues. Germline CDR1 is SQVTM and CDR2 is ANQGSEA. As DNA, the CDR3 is TGCAGCGTTGGACTAGCGGGAGGGGCAGAGACCCAGTACTTC. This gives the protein CSVGLAGGAETQYF.

The CDR3 here is CASSPRLGTNEQFF. Written as DNA, the CDR3 is TGTGCCAGCAGCCCCCGACTAGGAACCAATGAGCAGTTCTTC. The V gene is TRBV7-9, the J gene TRBJ2-1, with D possibly matching TRBD2 (6 bases). V was pared by 5 bases and J by 6 bases, with 14 bases between. CDR1 is SEHNR and CDR2 is FQNEAQ in the germline V gene (reference sequence). The CDR3 covers 14 residues.

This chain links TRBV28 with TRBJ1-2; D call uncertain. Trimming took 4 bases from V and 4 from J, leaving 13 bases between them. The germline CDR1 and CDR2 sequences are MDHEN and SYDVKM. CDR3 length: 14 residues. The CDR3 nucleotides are TGTGCCAGCAGTTATCTTGCGGCGGGCTATGGCTACACCTTC. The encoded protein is CASSYLAAGYGYTF.

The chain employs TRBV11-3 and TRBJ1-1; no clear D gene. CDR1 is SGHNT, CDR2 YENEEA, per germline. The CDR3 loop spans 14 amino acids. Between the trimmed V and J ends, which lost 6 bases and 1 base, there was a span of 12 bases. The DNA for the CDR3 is TGTGCCAGCAGGGCCCGGGTCGCGAACACTGAAGCTTTCTTT. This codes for CASRARVANTEAFF.

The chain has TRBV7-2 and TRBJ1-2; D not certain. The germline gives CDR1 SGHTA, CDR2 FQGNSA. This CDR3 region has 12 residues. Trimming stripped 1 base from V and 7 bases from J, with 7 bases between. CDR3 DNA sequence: TGTGCCAGCAGCTTAGTAACGGGTGGCTACACCTTC. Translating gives CASSLVTGGYTF.

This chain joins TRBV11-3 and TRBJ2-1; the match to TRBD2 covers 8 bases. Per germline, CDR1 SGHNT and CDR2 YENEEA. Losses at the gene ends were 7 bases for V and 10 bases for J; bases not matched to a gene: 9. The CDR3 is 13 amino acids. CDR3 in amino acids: CASTGGRNGEQFF. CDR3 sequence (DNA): TGTGCCAGCACCGGCGGGAGGAACGGCGAGCAGTTCTTC. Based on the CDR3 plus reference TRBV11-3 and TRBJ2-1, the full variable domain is EAGVVQSPRYKIIEKKQPVAFWCNPISGHNTLYWYLQNLGQGPELLIRYENEEAVDDSQLPKDRFSAERLKGVDSTLKIQPAELGDSAVYLCASTGGRNGEQFFGPGTRLTVL.

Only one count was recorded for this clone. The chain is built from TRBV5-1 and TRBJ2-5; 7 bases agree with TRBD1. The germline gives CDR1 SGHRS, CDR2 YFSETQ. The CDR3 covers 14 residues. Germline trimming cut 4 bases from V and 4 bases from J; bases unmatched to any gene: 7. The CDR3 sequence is CASSAGGRGETQYF. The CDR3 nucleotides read TGCGCCAGCAGCGCAGGGGGAAGGGGAGAGACCCAGTACTTC.

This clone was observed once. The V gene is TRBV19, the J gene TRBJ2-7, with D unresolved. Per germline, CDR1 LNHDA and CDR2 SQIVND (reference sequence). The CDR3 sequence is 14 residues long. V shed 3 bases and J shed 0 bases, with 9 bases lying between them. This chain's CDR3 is CASSIVGVSYEQYF. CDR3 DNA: TGTGCCAGTAGTATTGTCGGAGTCTCCTACGAGCAGTACTTC.

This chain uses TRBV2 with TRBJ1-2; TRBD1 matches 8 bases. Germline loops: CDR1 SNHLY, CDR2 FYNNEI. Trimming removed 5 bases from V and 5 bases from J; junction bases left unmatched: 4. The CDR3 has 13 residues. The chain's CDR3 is CASSLQGGYGYTF. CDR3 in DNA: TGTGCCAGCAGTCTACAGGGGGGGTATGGCTACACCTTC. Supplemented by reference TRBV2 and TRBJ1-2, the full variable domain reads EPEVTQTPSHQVTQMGQEVILRCVPISNHLYFYWYRQILGQKVEFLVSFYNNEISEKSEIFDDQFSVERPDGSNFTLKIRSTKLEDSAMYFCASSLQGGYGYTFGSGTRLTVV.